The rows below give T cell receptor beta chains drawn from one sample of a study of early T cells in non-severe SARS-CoV-2 infection. TCRdb re-called the 5' RACE reads through MiXCR, storing one row per CDR3 protein. Of 25,000 to 35,000 distinct CDR3 sequences in the sample, 5.5% to 7.5% were seen once. Sequencing used whole blood, obtained at baseline. Receptors were obtained from an adult who was a healthcare worker with PCR-confirmed SARS-CoV-2 infection or an uninfected control (not recorded which). Both conserved end residues are part of each CDR3. D genes are given only for firm matches. Clone size is given for some rows only: seen once, a few or many times, or a class if the clone is expanded.

v_gene: TRBV20-1; j_gene: TRBJ2-7; d_gene: -; abundance: once; CDR3nt: TGCAGTGCTAGTGACAGTAGCCCCTACGAGCAGTACTTC; CDR3aa: CSASDSSPYEQYF
v_gene: TRBV12-3/TRBV12-4; j_gene: TRBJ2-7; d_gene: TRBD2; abundance: many; CDR3nt: TGTGCCAGCAGCCGGGGACTAGCAAACTCCTACGAGCAGTACTTC; CDR3aa: CASSRGLANSYEQYF
v_gene: TRBV2; j_gene: TRBJ2-1; d_gene: TRBD2; abundance: many; CDR3nt: TGTGCCAGCAGTGCCAGAGGGAGCGGGGGGGCCGGTGAGCAGTTCTTC; CDR3aa: CASSARGSGGAGEQFF
v_gene: TRBV18; j_gene: TRBJ2-1; d_gene: TRBD1; abundance: many; CDR3nt: TGTGTCAGCTCACCACCAGGGGGAAGAATGGGTTCCTACAATGAGCAGTTCTTC; CDR3aa: CVSSPPGGRMGSYNEQFF
v_gene: TRBV7-9; j_gene: TRBJ2-7; d_gene: -; abundance: many; CDR3nt: TGTGCCAGCAGCTTAATGCAAGTACTGGGGCATAGCTCCTACGAGCAGTACTTC; CDR3aa: CASSLMQVLGHSSYEQYF
v_gene: TRBV11-2; j_gene: TRBJ1-4; d_gene: -; abundance: many; CDR3nt: TGTGCCAGCAGCTTAGCGGGCGTTCGTCAGCGGATTAATGAAAAACTGTTTTTT; CDR3aa: CASSLAGVRQRINEKLFF
v_gene: TRBV6-6; j_gene: TRBJ1-1; d_gene: -; abundance: -; CDR3nt: TGTGCCAGCAGTTTCCCATCTACGACAGGCCGGAACACTGAAGCTTTCTTT; CDR3aa: CASSFPSTTGRNTEAFF
v_gene: TRBV20-1; j_gene: TRBJ2-7; d_gene: TRBD1; abundance: many; CDR3nt: TGCAGTGCCCCTGGGGCTCGGGACAGGGGTCCCGAGCAGTACTTC; CDR3aa: CSAPGARDRGPEQYF
v_gene: TRBV5-1; j_gene: TRBJ2-6; d_gene: -; abundance: -; CDR3nt: TGCGCCAGCAGCAAACAGGGCTCCTCTGGGGCCAACGTCCTGACTTTC; CDR3aa: CASSKQGSSGANVLTF
v_gene: TRBV2; j_gene: TRBJ2-1; d_gene: -; abundance: few; CDR3nt: TGTGCCAGCATATTACAGTTAGGTGAGCAGTTCTTC; CDR3aa: CASILQLGEQFF
v_gene: TRBV20-1; j_gene: TRBJ2-2; d_gene: -; abundance: many; CDR3nt: TGCAGTGCTAGCGGGAACACCGGGGAGCTGTTTTTT; CDR3aa: CSASGNTGELFF
v_gene: TRBV19; j_gene: TRBJ2-4; d_gene: -; abundance: many; CDR3nt: TGTGCCAGTAGTTCCCCTTTAACAGGGGCCAAAAACATTCAGTACTTC; CDR3aa: CASSSPLTGAKNIQYF
v_gene: TRBV20-1; j_gene: TRBJ2-7; d_gene: -; abundance: medium-sized; CDR3nt: TGCAGTGCTAGTTCCCAGGGCGGGGAGCAGTACTTC; CDR3aa: CSASSQGGEQYF
v_gene: TRBV12-3/TRBV12-4; j_gene: TRBJ1-1; d_gene: -; abundance: many; CDR3nt: TGTGCCAGCAGGCCAGGGTTTCTGCACACTGAAGCTTTCTTT; CDR3aa: CASRPGFLHTEAFF
v_gene: TRBV2; j_gene: TRBJ1-5; d_gene: -; abundance: many; CDR3nt: TGTGCCAGCCAGGAGGGGCGTAATCAGCCCCAGCATTTT; CDR3aa: CASQEGRNQPQHF
v_gene: TRBV18; j_gene: TRBJ1-1; d_gene: TRBD1; abundance: many; CDR3nt: TGTGCCAGCTCACCCGGACAGGGGGCTGGTACTGAAGCTTTCTTT; CDR3aa: CASSPGQGAGTEAFF
v_gene: TRBV7-9; j_gene: TRBJ2-2; d_gene: -; abundance: many; CDR3nt: TGTGCCAGCAGCGGGACGAGACATCGAACCGGGGAGCTGTTTTTT; CDR3aa: CASSGTRHRTGELFF
v_gene: TRBV28; j_gene: TRBJ2-4; d_gene: TRBD2; abundance: many; CDR3nt: TGTGCCAGCAGTTCCCGGGGCGGGGAGGGAAACATTCAGTACTTC; CDR3aa: CASSSRGGEGNIQYF
v_gene: TRBV19; j_gene: TRBJ2-5; d_gene: -; abundance: few; CDR3nt: TGTGCCAGTAGTATAGCGCAAGAGACCCAGTACTTC; CDR3aa: CASSIAQETQYF
v_gene: TRBV7-9; j_gene: TRBJ2-3; d_gene: TRBD1; abundance: many; CDR3nt: TGTGCCAGCAGCCGCCTCCCAGGGGGCGGCACAGATACGCAGTATTTT; CDR3aa: CASSRLPGGGTDTQYF
v_gene: TRBV29-1; j_gene: TRBJ2-3; d_gene: TRBD2; abundance: many; CDR3nt: TGCAGCGTTGAAGATTCGGCTAGCGGGGGGGAGCCAGATACGCAGTATTTT; CDR3aa: CSVEDSASGGEPDTQYF
v_gene: TRBV5-5; j_gene: TRBJ2-7; d_gene: -; abundance: many; CDR3nt: TGTGCCAGCAGCTTGGGCAGCACCGAGCAGTACTTC; CDR3aa: CASSLGSTEQYF
v_gene: TRBV20-1; j_gene: TRBJ2-5; d_gene: TRBD1; abundance: many; CDR3nt: TGCAGTTGCAACGAGGGACAGGCACAAGAGACCCAGTACTTC; CDR3aa: CSCNEGQAQETQYF
v_gene: TRBV5-4; j_gene: TRBJ2-5; d_gene: -; abundance: many; CDR3nt: TGTGCCAGCACCGTGAAGAGGGGGTCAGGCCAAGAGACCCAGTACTTC; CDR3aa: CASTVKRGSGQETQYF
v_gene: TRBV5-5; j_gene: TRBJ1-1; d_gene: -; abundance: once; CDR3nt: TGTGCCAGCAGCTACTCAGGGAACACTGAAGCTTTCTTT; CDR3aa: CASSYSGNTEAFF
v_gene: TRBV5-1; j_gene: TRBJ1-6; d_gene: -; abundance: many; CDR3nt: TGCGCCAGCAGCTTGTCCGCAGGCTCCTATAATTCACCCCTCCACTTT; CDR3aa: CASSLSAGSYNSPLHF
v_gene: TRBV18; j_gene: TRBJ2-7; d_gene: TRBD2; abundance: many; CDR3nt: TGTGCCAGCTCACTGGGAGGGGCGGGCCTATCCTACGAGCAGTACTTC; CDR3aa: CASSLGGAGLSYEQYF
v_gene: TRBV20-1; j_gene: TRBJ1-2; d_gene: TRBD1; abundance: many; CDR3nt: TGCAGTGCTTACTCTGGGACAGGGCCCACCTACACCTTC; CDR3aa: CSAYSGTGPTYTF